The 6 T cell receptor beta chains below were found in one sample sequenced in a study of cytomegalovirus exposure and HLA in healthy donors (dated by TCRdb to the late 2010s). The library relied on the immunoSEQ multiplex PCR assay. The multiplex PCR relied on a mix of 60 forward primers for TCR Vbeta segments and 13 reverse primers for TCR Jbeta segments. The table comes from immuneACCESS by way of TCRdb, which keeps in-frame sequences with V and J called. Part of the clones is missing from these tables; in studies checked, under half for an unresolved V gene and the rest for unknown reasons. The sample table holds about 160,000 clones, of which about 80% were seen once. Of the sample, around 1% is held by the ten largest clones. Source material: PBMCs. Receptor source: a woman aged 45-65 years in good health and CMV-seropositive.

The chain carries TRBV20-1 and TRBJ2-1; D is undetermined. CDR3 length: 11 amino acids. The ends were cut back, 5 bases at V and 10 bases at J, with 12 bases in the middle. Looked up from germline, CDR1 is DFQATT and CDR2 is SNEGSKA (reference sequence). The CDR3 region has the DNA TGCAGTGCTTATACGATGGAGGAGCAGTTCTTC. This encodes CSAYTMEEQFF.

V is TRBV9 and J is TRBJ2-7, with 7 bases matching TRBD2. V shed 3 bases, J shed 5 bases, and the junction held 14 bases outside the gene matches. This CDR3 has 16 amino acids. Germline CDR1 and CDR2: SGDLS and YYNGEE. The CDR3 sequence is CASSAQGWGTIHEQYF. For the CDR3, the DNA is TGTGCCAGCAGCGCCCAAGGATGGGGGACTATCCACGAGCAGTACTTC.

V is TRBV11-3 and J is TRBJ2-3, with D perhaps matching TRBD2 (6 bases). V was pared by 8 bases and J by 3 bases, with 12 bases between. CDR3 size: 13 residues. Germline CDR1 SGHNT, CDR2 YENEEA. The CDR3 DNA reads TGTGCCAGCTCACGGGAGAGGACAGATACGCAGTATTTT. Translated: CASSRERTDTQYF.

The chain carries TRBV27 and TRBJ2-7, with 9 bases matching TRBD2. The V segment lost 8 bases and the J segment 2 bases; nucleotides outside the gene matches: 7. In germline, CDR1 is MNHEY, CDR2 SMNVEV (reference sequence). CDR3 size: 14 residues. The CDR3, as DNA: TGTGCCAGCTGCTCTAGCGGGGCCGCCTACGAGCAGTACTTC. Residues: CASCSSGAAYEQYF.

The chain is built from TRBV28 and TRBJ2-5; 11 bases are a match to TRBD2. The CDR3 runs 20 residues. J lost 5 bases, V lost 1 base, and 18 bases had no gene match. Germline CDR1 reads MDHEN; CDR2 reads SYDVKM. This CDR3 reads CASSLLRAPSGGPMGETQYF. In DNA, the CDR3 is TGTGCCAGCAGTTTATTGAGGGCCCCTAGCGGGGGGCCCATGGGGGAGACCCAGTACTTC. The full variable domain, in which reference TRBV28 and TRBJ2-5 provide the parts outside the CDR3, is DVKVTQSSRYLVKRTGEKVFLECVQDMDHENMFWYRQDPGLGLRLIYFSYDVKMKEKGDIPEGYSVSREKKERFSLILESASTNQTSMYLCASSLLRAPSGGPMGETQYFGPGTRLLVL.

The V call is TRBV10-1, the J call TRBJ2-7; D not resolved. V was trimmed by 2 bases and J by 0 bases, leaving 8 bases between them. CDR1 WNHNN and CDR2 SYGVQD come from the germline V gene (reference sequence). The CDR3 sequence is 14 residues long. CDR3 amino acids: CASSEGGRSYEQYF. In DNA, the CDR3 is TGCGCCAGCAGTGAGGGCGGCCGCTCCTACGAGCAGTACTTC.